These 8 T cell receptor beta chains were sequenced from one sample in a study of cytotoxic CD8 clonotypes in ibrutinib-treated CLL. Using immunoSEQ multiplex PCR, the repertoire was profiled, and TCRdb retains in-frame clones only, with some absent. The sample contains some 26,000 clones, approximately 85% of which appear only once. The sample consisted of PBMCs, taken after 24 months of ibrutinib treatment. These receptors were taken from a human donor with chronic lymphocytic leukemia.

The chain carries TRBV5-1 and TRBJ1-4, with 8 bases aligning to TRBD1. J lost 0 bases, V lost 0 bases, and 7 bases had no gene match. Germline V gives CDR1 SGHRS, CDR2 YFSETQ. The CDR3 runs to 18 residues. The CDR3 here is CASSLDAGGVSTNEKLFF. Here the CDR3 DNA reads TGCGCCAGCAGCTTGGACGCAGGGGGCGTCTCAACTAATGAAAAACTGTTTTTT.

This chain connects TRBV18 to TRBJ2-7, with D possibly being TRBD1 (5 bases). The CDR3 is 13 residues long. Trimming shortened V by 3 bases and J by 12 bases, and 18 bases separated the two germline ends. Germline V CDR1 and CDR2: KGHSH, LQKENI. The CDR3 here is CASSPSDIRATYF. The CDR3 region has the DNA TGTGCCAGCTCACCCTCGGACATAAGAGCGACGTACTTC.

The rearrangement joins TRBV2 to TRBJ1-4; TRBD1 aligns across 8 bases. V lost 7 bases to trimming and J lost 6 bases; unmatched junction nucleotides: 1. Germline V gene sequence: CDR1 SNHLY, CDR2 FYNNEI. The CDR3 spans 12 residues. As DNA, the CDR3 is TGTGCCAGCACGGGACAGGATGAAAAACTGTTTTTT. Protein: CASTGQDEKLFF.

V usage is TRBV7-9 and J usage is TRBJ1-1, with a tentative D call TRBD1 (5 bases). This CDR3 spans 16 amino acids. Germline lookup yields CDR1 SEHNR and CDR2 FQNEAQ (reference sequence). Trimming cost V 5 bases and J 4 bases, with 20 bases left between them. Written as DNA, the CDR3 is TGTGCCAGCAGCCCGGGCAGGGTTACCGGGGGCACTGAAGCTTTCTTT. It yields the protein CASSPGRVTGGTEAFF.

The gene calls are TRBV5-1 and TRBJ2-1, with 7 bases identical to TRBD1. CDR1 is SGHRS, CDR2 YFSETQ, per germline. V shed 4 bases and J 8 bases; nucleotides not matched to a gene: 18. The CDR3 loop spans 17 amino acids. CDR3 amino acids: CASSLNPQTGRRDEQFF. In DNA form, the CDR3 reads TGCGCCAGCAGCCTCAACCCTCAGACAGGGCGAAGGGATGAGCAGTTCTTC.

The chain employs TRBV5-4 and TRBJ2-5; the D is unclear. V shed 3 bases and J shed 1 base, with 7 bases lying between them. Germline V gene data show CDR1 as SGHNT and CDR2 as YYREEE (reference sequence). This CDR3 region has 13 residues. In DNA, the CDR3 is TGTGCCAGCAGCTCTATGGTCCAAGAGACCCAGTACTTC. Its protein is CASSSMVQETQYF.

The chain combines TRBV10-3 with TRBJ2-5; tentatively, D is TRBD1 (7 bases). Looked up from germline, CDR1 is ENHRY and CDR2 is SYGVKD. Trimming took 4 bases from V and 4 from J, leaving 13 bases between them. The CDR3 is made up of 14 amino acids. As DNA, the CDR3 is TGTGCCATCAGTGGTGGGCAGGGGGGAGAGACCCAGTACTTC. Translation: CAISGGQGGETQYF.

This clone was seen once. J is TRBJ2-2 and V is TRBV7-2; D is possibly TRBD1 or TRBD2 (5 bases each). The V gene lost 4 bases and the J gene lost 3 bases, with 18 bases spanning the gap. This CDR3 is 17 amino acids long. Germline CDR1 and CDR2: SGHTA and FQGNSA. CDR3 sequence (DNA): TGTGCCAGCAGCTCCATTTCCGGGACGGGGTACACCGGGGAGCTGTTTTTT. Its translation is CASSSISGTGYTGELFF. The variable domain in full, with the rest retrieved from reference TRBV7-2 and TRBJ2-2, is GAGVSQSPSNKVTEKGKDVELRCDPISGHTALYWYRQSLGQGLEFLIYFQGNSAPDKSGLPSDRFSAERTGGSVSTLTIQRTQQEDSAVYLCASSSISGTGYTGELFFGEGSRLTVL.